Listed below are T cell receptor beta chains from one sample, sequenced in a study of a mutant IDH1 vaccine in newly diagnosed glioma. The protocol was immunoSEQ multiplex PCR, while the TCRdb copy is restricted to in-frame clones and leaves out a portion. The repertoire consists of about 50,000 clones, with about nine tenths occurring once and the leading ten covering 2% to 3%. Sample: PBMCs, taken from a glioma patient treated with radiotherapy, temozolomide or both. Every receptor here comes from a man aged 35-49 years with glioma. The conserved cysteine and the conserved F or W are not part of the CDR3 here. The order of the fields is V gene, clone size, CDR3 protein. Rows may omit the clone size; those that give it use once, few, many or a size class.

TRBV10-3	NA	AISIETGTDTQY
TRBV6-1	NA	ASSELGGFNTGELF
TRBV19	NA	ASMVDRGTGELF
TRBV19	NA	ASSPYSGTGEQY
TRBV4-1	NA	ASSRDRAAYEQY
TRBV7-9	NA	ASSLGVQTGDYT
TRBV10-1	NA	ASGTVKVTDTQY
TRBV7-8	NA	ASSFPGTEAF
TRBV12-5	NA	ASGLVRLLTGELF
TRBV20-1	NA	SARDRRELF
TRBV9	NA	ASSVGDRHEAF
TRBV7-2	NA	ASSSSGRGGTVEQY
TRBV28	once	ASSFVEIEAF
TRBV7-9	NA	ASQRRDRAHEQY
TRBV13	NA	ASSLLIQSTDTQY
TRBV6-5	NA	ASSYVSLLETQY
TRBV2	NA	ASRTRGTSGLF
TRBV28	NA	ASSLLGVTEAF
TRBV9	NA	ASSVTGLAGSGANVLT
TRBV19	NA	ASSLSGNTIY
TRBV5-6	NA	ASSFGRQGAAYEQY
TRBV6-5	NA	AARASGSWGTQY
TRBV21-1	NA	ASNVALSYYEQY
TRBV5-4	NA	ASSLTRDSYEQY
TRBV28	NA	ASSLWQIGTDTQY
TRBV25-1	NA	ASSEGQGAADTQY
TRBV19	NA	ASSITSGTGASGANVLT
TRBV18	NA	ASSPDASSYEQY
TRBV5-5	NA	ASSLEGRVHEQY
TRBV7-2	medium-sized	ASSLEGRGAGYGYT
TRBV6-5	NA	ASSRGSSGLEAF
TRBV5-1	NA	ASSLVAISRNEQF
TRBV5-1	NA	ASRSGNGRELF
TRBV28	NA	ASSEPGANVLT
TRBV19	few	ASIRSGSMNQPQH
TRBV10-1	NA	ASSTRTGPRLGEQY
TRBV25-1	NA	ASSSNRANQPQH
TRBV7-2	once	ASSLGSSGNTIY
TRBV14	once	ASSQDLGGSEQY
TRBV2	NA	ADSAESGFTDTQY
TRBV4-1	NA	ASSQGEGLYEQY
TRBV6-1	NA	ASSEDSGQGAETQY
TRBV6-5	few	ASSSGRRFQPQH
TRBV19	NA	ASSRAGGPSYEQY
TRBV18	NA	ASSPAPGVQETQY
TRBV18	few	ASSPLLETHTEAF
TRBV7-2	NA	ASSLGGEQF
TRBV7-2	NA	ASRDQANTGELF
TRBV15	NA	ATSVGRGNYGYT
TRBV2	once	ASSETPNYEQY
TRBV10-3	NA	AISDRSSTDTQY
TRBV7-9	few	ASSLEGLPSGNTIY
TRBV2	once	ARLQGGRGTGELF
TRBV2	NA	ATKIQGDTEAF
TRBV4-1	few	ASSPDSYGYT
TRBV7-2	NA	ASSRRAYEQY
TRBV7-9	NA	ASSLIGNEQF
TRBV4-3	NA	ASSQVAGNGYT
TRBV5-4	NA	ASSSQSGYNEQF